Presented here are 18 T cell receptor beta chains from one specimen sequenced in a study of CD8 T cells in ankylosing spondylitis. MiXCR was run by TCRdb on the 5' RACE reads, yielding one entry per CDR3 protein. The data hold roughly 230,000 distinct CDR3 sequences, with 15% to 20% observed a single time. Sequenced input: blood, either unsorted or a sorted T cell fraction (not recorded which). These receptors all stem from a male donor with ankylosing spondylitis or in good health (not recorded which).

The chain recombines TRBV27 with TRBJ1-1; D uncertain. The CDR3 has 15 residues. The germline gives CDR1 MNHEY, CDR2 SMNVEV (reference sequence). Trimming shortened V by 4 bases and J by 0 bases, and 12 bases separated the two germline ends. The DNA of the CDR3 is TGTGCCAGCAGTTCCCTTTTGAGCCTGAACACTGAAGCTTTCTTT. This translates into CASSSLLSLNTEAFF.

This sequence joins TRBV12-3 or TRBV12-4 and TRBJ1-1; TRBD1 agrees at 8 bases. V trimming: 6 bases; J trimming: 1 base; junction bases outside the gene matches: 7. The CDR3 spans 15 residues. CDR3 sequence reads: CASSQYGTGNTEAFF. CDR3 coding DNA: TGTGCCAGCAGCCAATACGGGACAGGGAACACTGAAGCTTTCTTT.

The chain uses TRBV5-6 and TRBJ2-7, with TRBD2 as a possible D gene (5 bases). This CDR3 is 15 amino acids long. V lost 0 bases and J lost 3, with 13 bases in between. CDR1 is SGHDT and CDR2 is YYEEEE in the germline V gene. The CDR3 spells CASSLEVGRFYEQYF. The CDR3 DNA sequence: TGTGCCAGCAGCTTGGAAGTTGGGAGATTCTACGAGCAGTACTTC.

This clonotype was seen more than once but under ten times. This chain joins TRBV7-6 and TRBJ2-7; a weak D match, TRBD1 (6 bases). The ends were cut back, 7 bases at V and 2 bases at J, with 21 bases in the middle. Germline loops: CDR1 SGHVS, CDR2 FNYEAQ. CDR3 size: 16 residues. CDR3 residues: CASIPGAGFSPYEQYF. CDR3 DNA: TGTGCCAGCATCCCAGGGGCAGGGTTCAGTCCCTACGAGCAGTACTTC.

A few counts support this clonotype. The chain couples TRBV29-1 to TRBJ1-1, with TRBD1 matching over 9 bases. Germline V gene data show CDR1 as SQVTM and CDR2 as ANQGSEA. With 5 bases clipped from V and 5 bases from J, the junction kept 12 bases outside the gene matches. The CDR3 loop spans 15 amino acids. CDR3 nucleotide sequence: TGCAGCGTTAAACCGCCCACAGGGGGCTGGACTGAAGCTTTCTTT. Translation gives CSVKPPTGGWTEAFF.

This clonotype was found many times. This chain connects TRBV6-5 to TRBJ2-7; 8 bases map to TRBD1. Trimming took 0 bases from V and 5 from J; bases not matched to a gene: 6. CDR3 length: 15 residues. Germline loops: CDR1 MNHEY, CDR2 SVGAGI. In DNA form, the CDR3 reads TGTGCCAGCAGTTACTCGGACAGGGAATCGGACGAGCAGTACTTC. Translation: CASSYSDRESDEQYF.

This clonotype was counted ten times or more. The chain recombines TRBV29-1 with TRBJ2-3; D not certain. The germline CDR1 and CDR2 sequences are SQVTM and ANQGSEA. The ends were cut back, 3 bases at V and 6 bases at J, with 13 bases in the middle. This CDR3 has 13 residues. The CDR3 sequence is CSVDPDVGDTQYF. The CDR3 DNA follows: TGCAGCGTTGACCCAGACGTTGGTGATACGCAGTATTTT.

This clonotype came up many times. J is TRBJ2-7 and V is TRBV12-3 or TRBV12-4, with D perhaps TRBD1 (5 bases). V gave up 1 base and J gave up 5 bases, with 9 bases separating them. CDR3 size: 13 residues. CDR3: CASSLGRVNEQYF. In DNA, the CDR3 is TGTGCCAGCAGTTTAGGCAGGGTTAACGAGCAGTACTTC.

This sequence joins TRBV7-8 and TRBJ2-1, with TRBD2 identical over 7 bases. Trimming removed 2 bases from V and 9 bases from J; junction bases left unmatched: 10. The CDR3 is 15 residues long. CDR1 and CDR2 from the germline V gene are SGHVS and FQNEAQ. The CDR3 spells CASSLIGGSYAEQFF. The CDR3 DNA reads as TGTGCCAGCAGCTTAATAGGCGGGAGTTACGCTGAGCAGTTCTTC.

The chain recombines TRBV27 with TRBJ2-1; TRBD1 or TRBD2 may be the D gene (5 bases each). V was trimmed by 5 bases and J by 0 bases, leaving 14 bases between them. CDR3 length: 16 residues. Germline-derived CDR1 and CDR2 are MNHEY and SMNVEV (reference sequence). The DNA of the CDR3 is TGTGCCAGCAGTCTTCTTACGGGGCACTCCTACAATGAGCAGTTCTTC. As protein: CASSLLTGHSYNEQFF.

V usage is TRBV29-1 and J usage is TRBJ2-5; 10 bases agree with TRBD2. Trimming at V came to 1 base and at J to 1 base, leaving 9 bases not matched to a gene. This CDR3 has 17 amino acids. Germline CDR1 is SQVTM and CDR2 is ANQGSEA. CDR3 coding DNA: TGCAGCGTTGAAGGTCAAATCGGACTAGCGGTCCAAGAGACCCAGTACTTC. Amino acids: CSVEGQIGLAVQETQYF.

The gene calls are TRBV6-6 and TRBJ2-1; the D gene is possibly TRBD2 (6 bases). V lost 4 bases to trimming and J lost 4 bases, with 8 bases between them. The CDR3 loop spans 13 amino acids. Per germline, CDR1 MNHNY and CDR2 SVGAGI (reference sequence). CDR3: CASSSGRYNEQFF. In DNA form, the CDR3 reads TGTGCCAGCAGTTCCGGGAGATACAATGAGCAGTTCTTC.

This chain connects TRBV2 to TRBJ2-1; TRBD2 matches at 12 bases. The CDR3 is 16 amino acids. The germline gives CDR1 SNHLY, CDR2 FYNNEI. With V trimmed by 2 bases and J by 10 bases, 9 bases remained unmatched. The CDR3 reads CASSELGLAGRVEQFF. The CDR3 DNA sequence: TGTGCCAGCAGTGAATTGGGACTAGCGGGCCGGGTCGAGCAGTTCTTC. The full variable domain, its missing parts supplied by reference TRBV2 and TRBJ2-1, is EPEVTQTPSHQVTQMGQEVILRCVPISNHLYFYWYRQILGQKVEFLVSFYNNEISEKSEIFDDQFSVERPDGSNFTLKIRSTKLEDSAMYFCASSELGLAGRVEQFFGPGTRLTVL.

This clonotype was counted ten times or more. The V and J genes are TRBV11-2 and TRBJ2-2; D might be TRBD1 (6 bases). V was cut by 5 bases and J by 6 bases, with 10 bases left in between. There are 13 residues in the CDR3. Germline values: CDR1 SGHAT, CDR2 FQNNGV. For the CDR3, the DNA is TGTGCCAGCAGCCCTGGGGGCCCCGGGGAGCTGTTTTTT. Translated, it gives CASSPGGPGELFF. The variable domain in full, with the rest retrieved from reference TRBV11-2 and TRBJ2-2, is EAGVAQSPRYKIIEKRQSVAFWCNPISGHATLYWYQQILGQGPKLLIQFQNNGVVDDSQLPKDRFSAERLKGVDSTLKIQPAKLEDSAVYLCASSPGGPGELFFGEGSRLTVL.

The gene calls are TRBV5-1 and TRBJ2-4; D gene ambiguous. CDR3 length: 15 residues. From germline, CDR1 is SGHRS and CDR2 YFSETQ. Deletions cut 0 bases from V and 0 bases from J, with 7 bases between. CDR3 in amino acids: CASSLGSGAKNIQYF. The CDR3 DNA reads TGCGCCAGCAGCTTGGGGTCGGGAGCCAAAAACATTCAGTACTTC.

CDR3 coding DNA: TGCGCCAGCAGCCAAGACTGGCAGGGGAATTCACCCCTCCACTTT. Its protein is CASSQDWQGNSPLHF. The rearrangement uses TRBV4-3 and TRBJ1-6; D may be TRBD1 (6 bases). The length of the CDR3 is 15 residues. The germline CDR1 and CDR2 sequences are LGHNA and YSLEER. V was pared by 0 bases and J by 7 bases, with 10 bases between.

There are a few counts of this clonotype. The J gene is TRBJ2-7, the V gene TRBV20-1, with D possibly being TRBD1 or TRBD2 (5 bases each). Germline V gives CDR1 DFQATT, CDR2 SNEGSKA (reference sequence). Trimming took 3 bases from V and 1 from J, leaving 10 bases between them. The CDR3 runs 13 residues. The CDR3 DNA is TGCAGTGCTAGGAGGGGAATTTCCTACGAGCAGTACTTC. It translates to CSARRGISYEQYF.

J is TRBJ2-5 and V is TRBV29-1, with unresolved D. With the DNA end fitting TRBJ2-1 better, the J assignment may be wrong. The CDR3 runs 10 residues. Germline V CDR1 and CDR2: SQVTM, ANQGSEA. The CDR3 loop reads CSGTEETQFF. The CDR3 region has the DNA TGCAGCGGGACCGAAGAGACCCAGTTCTTC.